Below are 14 T cell receptor beta chains sequenced from a single sample in a study of T cells after yellow fever vaccination. Using its own MiXCR run on the 5' RACE reads, TCRdb lists one record per CDR3 protein. The table includes roughly 520,000 distinct CDR3 sequences, just over 20% detected once. Sequencing used PBMCs, obtained 20 to 25 days after the first yellow fever vaccination. Receptors originate from a man between 18 and 35 years old who received the YFV17D yellow fever vaccine.

This clonotype has just a few counts. This chain connects TRBV5-1 to TRBJ2-1; the match to TRBD1 covers 7 bases. The CDR3 length is 16 residues. V shed 1 base, J shed 8 bases, and the junction held 12 bases outside the gene matches. Germline V gives CDR1 SGHRS, CDR2 YFSETQ. The CDR3 reads CASSLRVSQGVDEQFF. The CDR3 nucleotides are TGCGCCAGCAGCTTGAGGGTTAGCCAGGGGGTGGATGAGCAGTTCTTC.

A few counts support this clonotype. V usage is TRBV9 and J usage is TRBJ2-3; possibly TRBD2 for D (6 bases). Germline-derived CDR1 and CDR2 are SGDLS and YYNGEE. Trimming took off 3 bases at V and 4 bases at J, with 12 bases between the two ends. The CDR3 contains 14 residues. The CDR3: CASSAGEDPDTQYF. CDR3 nucleotides: TGTGCCAGCAGCGCGGGGGAGGATCCAGATACGCAGTATTTT.

CDR3 residues: CASSLTGPSYEQYF. The CDR3 DNA reads as TGTGCCAGCAGCTTAACAGGGCCCTCCTACGAGCAGTACTTC. This sequence joins TRBV7-2 and TRBJ2-7, with a tentative D call TRBD1 (6 bases). Germline V gene lookup returns CDR1 SGHTA and CDR2 FQGNSA. The CDR3 covers 14 residues. Trimming cost V 2 bases and J 0 bases, with 8 bases left between them.

This clonotype was counted at least ten times. The chain links TRBV11-2 to TRBJ2-1; D unresolved. The CDR3 sequence is 12 residues long. V lost 1 base, J lost 8 bases, and 6 bases lay in between. Germline V gene data show CDR1 as SGHAT and CDR2 as FQNNGV. The CDR3 loop reads CASSLGADEQFF. The CDR3 DNA reads TGTGCCAGCAGCTTAGGGGCTGATGAGCAGTTCTTC.

J is TRBJ2-5 and V is TRBV20-1; 10 bases are a match to TRBD2. Germline V CDR1 and CDR2: DFQATT, SNEGSKA (reference sequence). The CDR3 spans 15 residues. Trimming at V came to 2 bases and at J to 2 bases, leaving 5 bases not matched to a gene. Here the CDR3 reads CSARYSGGVQETQYF. In DNA, the CDR3 is TGCAGTGCTAGATACAGCGGGGGGGTACAAGAGACCCAGTACTTC.

The chain links TRBV9 to TRBJ2-3; D unresolved. This CDR3 comprises 14 residues. The ends were cut back, 0 bases at V and 3 bases at J, with 8 bases in the middle. Germline CDR1 SGDLS, CDR2 YYNGEE. This CDR3 reads CASSVASRTDTQYF. The CDR3 bases are TGTGCCAGCAGCGTAGCCTCCCGAACAGATACGCAGTATTTT.

The chain joins TRBV29-1 to TRBJ1-2, with D unresolved. This CDR3 contains 12 residues. The ends were cut back, 6 bases at V and 6 bases at J, with 14 bases in the middle. Germline loops: CDR1 SQVTM, CDR2 ANQGSEA. CDR3 in amino acids: CSVDGPRDGYTF. CDR3 nucleotide sequence: TGCAGCGTCGACGGGCCTAGGGATGGCTACACCTTC.

This clonotype showed up just a few times. The chain links TRBV5-1 to TRBJ2-1; D is unresolved. Germline V lookup: CDR1 SGHRS, CDR2 YFSETQ. The CDR3 is 14 amino acids. The V end was cut by 4 bases, the J end by 7 bases, with 15 bases between. CDR3 coding DNA: TGCGCCAGCAGCGATGGGATGTATAGGAATGAGCAGTTCTTC. Encoded protein: CASSDGMYRNEQFF.

The V and J genes are TRBV6-1 and TRBJ1-6; 9 positions match TRBD1. There are 15 residues in the CDR3. Germline CDR1 MNHNS, CDR2 SASEGT. With 6 bases clipped from V and 9 bases from J, the junction kept 9 bases outside the gene matches. CDR3 in DNA: TGTGCCAGCAGGTCCCGCGGACAGGGGAGTTCACCCCTCCACTTT. This translates into CASRSRGQGSSPLHF.

The chain has TRBV12-3 or TRBV12-4 and TRBJ2-4; 7 bases line up with TRBD1. The CDR3 has 12 residues. J gave up 10 bases and V 6 bases, and 6 bases lay outside the gene matches. The CDR3 nucleotides read TGTGCCAGCAGCCCACAGGGGACAATTCAGTACTTC. It specifies CASSPQGTIQYF.

This chain uses TRBV18 with TRBJ1-5; D not resolved. Trimming cost V 3 bases and J 5 bases, with 11 bases left between them. CDR1 KGHSH and CDR2 LQKENI come from the germline V gene. This CDR3 has 14 residues. CDR3 coding DNA: TGTGCCAGCTCACCGGAACCTAGGGATCAGCCCCAGCATTTT. Encoded protein: CASSPEPRDQPQHF.

This clonotype was seen only a few times. This rearrangement joins TRBV29-1 to TRBJ2-1; 11 nucleotides align to TRBD2. This CDR3 contains 13 residues. Germline CDR1 reads SQVTM; CDR2 reads ANQGSEA. V shed 4 bases, J shed 10 bases, and the junction held 6 bases outside the gene matches. The CDR3 loop is CSVVISGGGEQFF. The CDR3 DNA reads TGCAGCGTTGTTATTAGCGGGGGGGGCGAGCAGTTCTTC.

With respect to this clonotype: A much larger clonotype is one base distant, so this may be a read error. The rearrangement uses TRBV5-1 and TRBJ2-7, with D uncertain. The CDR3 is 13 amino acids. Germline V lookup: CDR1 SGHRS, CDR2 YFSETQ. Here the CDR3 reads CASSLSISYEQHF. In DNA form, the CDR3 reads TGCGCCAGCAGCTTGTCCATCTCCTACGAGCAGCACTTC.

The table lists this clonotype with a few counts. The chain carries TRBV5-1 and TRBJ2-1; 7 bases are a match to TRBD2. This CDR3 is 15 amino acids long. The ends lost 0 bases at V and 6 bases at J; junction bases unmatched: 6. Germline V lookup: CDR1 SGHRS, CDR2 YFSETQ. This CDR3 is CASSLGLANLNEQFF. The CDR3 nucleotides read TGCGCCAGCAGCTTGGGACTAGCCAACCTCAATGAGCAGTTCTTC. The full variable domain, completed using reference TRBV5-1 and TRBJ2-1, is KAGVTQTPRYLIKTRGQQVTLSCSPISGHRSVSWYQQTPGQGLQFLFEYFSETQRNKGNFPGRFSGRQFSNSRSEMNVSTLELGDSALYLCASSLGLANLNEQFFGPGTRLTVL.